This T cell receptor beta chain was identified in a study of cytomegalovirus exposure and HLA in healthy donors. Broader study findings: Cytomegalovirus-associated TCR beta chains were listed, numbering 150 to 200.

With 60 Vbeta and 13 Jbeta primers, the PCR was carried out. Measured with immunoSEQ multiplex PCR; TCRdb has only the in-frame clones, and not every one. In the table there are over 100,000 clones, around 72% of which are singletons. This clone was observed a few times. The antigen is undetermined. The CDR3 loop spans 15 amino acids. Germline V gene lookup returns CDR1 SGHVS and CDR2 FNYEAQ. V was pared by 4 bases and J by 5 bases, with 18 bases between. The sequence was obtained from a man in his forties or fifties in good health and CMV-seropositive. Sample: PBMCs. The rearrangement links TRBV7-6 to TRBJ2-7; tentative D call: TRBD2 (6 bases). The CDR3 protein is CASSSGTLRRDEQYF. CDR3 coding DNA: TGTGCCAGCAGCTCAGGGACTCTAAGACGGGACGAGCAGTACTTC.